A selection of T cell receptor beta chains follows, all from one sample in a study of CD8 T cells in Susac syndrome. TCRdb analysed the immunoSEQ multiplex PCR reads with MiXCR anew, one entry per CDR3 protein. In the table there are 130,000 or so distinct CDR3 sequences, approximately 79% of which are singletons. Sequenced material: CD8+ T cells from PBMCs. These receptors were collected from a human donor with multiple sclerosis. Both conserved end residues are part of each CDR3. The D gene is left open where the match is weak. Clone size, where shown, is once, few, many, or a class for clones that have expanded.

d_call: TRBD1; cdr3_length: 17; j_call: TRBJ2-3; clone_size: -; v_call: TRBV5-1; cdr3_aa: CASSFRDRRYLTDTQYF; cdr3_nt: TGCGCCAGCAGCTTCCGGGACAGGCGATACCTCACAGATACGCAGTATTTT
d_call: TRBD2; cdr3_length: 13; j_call: TRBJ2-3; clone_size: -; v_call: TRBV11-2; cdr3_aa: CASIGAGEDTQYF; cdr3_nt: TGTGCCAGCATAGGGGCGGGAGAGGATACGCAGTATTTT
d_call: -; cdr3_length: 16; j_call: TRBJ2-7; clone_size: -; v_call: TRBV29-1; cdr3_aa: CSVEESRTGSSYEQYF; cdr3_nt: TGCAGCGTTGAAGAATCAAGGACTGGTAGCTCCTACGAGCAGTACTTC
d_call: TRBD1; cdr3_length: 14; j_call: TRBJ2-1; clone_size: -; v_call: TRBV11-2; cdr3_aa: CASSFEQGWHEQFF; cdr3_nt: TGTGCCAGCAGCTTCGAACAGGGGTGGCATGAGCAGTTCTTC
d_call: -; cdr3_length: 13; j_call: TRBJ2-7; clone_size: -; v_call: TRBV12-3/TRBV12-4; cdr3_aa: CASSFMTPYEQYF; cdr3_nt: TGTGCCAGCAGTTTTATGACCCCCTACGAGCAGTACTTC
d_call: -; cdr3_length: 16; j_call: TRBJ1-2; clone_size: -; v_call: TRBV5-6; cdr3_aa: CASSSLPQGIDYGYTF; cdr3_nt: TGTGCCAGCAGCTCCCTTCCTCAGGGGATTGACTATGGCTACACCTTC
d_call: -; cdr3_length: 13; j_call: TRBJ2-1; clone_size: -; v_call: TRBV9; cdr3_aa: CASSPTQGNEQFF; cdr3_nt: TGTGCCAGCAGCCCGACGCAGGGAAATGAGCAGTTCTTC
d_call: -; cdr3_length: 13; j_call: TRBJ1-5; clone_size: -; v_call: TRBV2; cdr3_aa: CASRSGGNQPQHF; cdr3_nt: TGTGCCAGCAGATCAGGGGGCAATCAGCCCCAGCATTTT
d_call: -; cdr3_length: 15; j_call: TRBJ2-2; clone_size: -; v_call: TRBV6-8; cdr3_aa: CASSYSNPNTGELFF; cdr3_nt: TGTGCCAGCAGTTACTCGAATCCGAACACCGGGGAGCTGTTTTTT
d_call: -; cdr3_length: 14; j_call: TRBJ1-1; clone_size: -; v_call: TRBV9; cdr3_aa: CASSPYRDIAEAFF; cdr3_nt: TGTGCCAGCAGCCCATACCGGGACATCGCTGAAGCTTTCTTT
d_call: -; cdr3_length: 13; j_call: TRBJ2-7; clone_size: -; v_call: TRBV5-1; cdr3_aa: CASSLWGPHEQYF; cdr3_nt: TGCGCCAGCAGCTTGTGGGGTCCCCACGAGCAGTACTTC
d_call: -; cdr3_length: 16; j_call: TRBJ2-1; clone_size: -; v_call: TRBV5-5; cdr3_aa: CASSLAPQVSYNEQFF; cdr3_nt: TGTGCCAGCAGCTTGGCCCCACAGGTCTCCTACAATGAGCAGTTCTTC
d_call: -; cdr3_length: 15; j_call: TRBJ2-1; clone_size: once; v_call: TRBV27; cdr3_aa: CASSLRAGRYNEQFF; cdr3_nt: TGTGCCAGCAGTTTAAGGGCGGGGCGGTACAATGAGCAGTTCTTC
d_call: TRBD2; cdr3_length: 14; j_call: TRBJ2-1; clone_size: once; v_call: TRBV6-1; cdr3_aa: CASTRLAETNEQFF; cdr3_nt: TGTGCCAGCACCAGACTAGCGGAAACCAATGAGCAGTTCTTC
d_call: TRBD2; cdr3_length: 15; j_call: TRBJ2-3; clone_size: -; v_call: TRBV7-8; cdr3_aa: CASRLLAGITDTQYF; cdr3_nt: TGTGCCAGCAGACTGCTAGCGGGGATTACAGATACGCAGTATTTT
d_call: -; cdr3_length: 13; j_call: TRBJ2-2; clone_size: -; v_call: TRBV30; cdr3_aa: CAWSSGNTGELFF; cdr3_nt: TGTGCCTGGAGCTCGGGGAACACCGGGGAGCTGTTTTTT
d_call: -; cdr3_length: 13; j_call: TRBJ2-3; clone_size: -; v_call: TRBV20-1; cdr3_aa: CSAPLGTGDTQYF; cdr3_nt: TGCAGTGCCCCCCTTGGGACGGGAGATACGCAGTATTTT
d_call: -; cdr3_length: 14; j_call: TRBJ1-4; clone_size: -; v_call: TRBV12-3/TRBV12-4; cdr3_aa: CASSQIQGDEKLFF; cdr3_nt: TGTGCCAGCAGTCAAATACAGGGTGATGAAAAACTGTTTTTT
d_call: -; cdr3_length: 16; j_call: TRBJ2-1; clone_size: -; v_call: TRBV6-2/TRBV6-3; cdr3_aa: CASSYSSQENYNEQFF; cdr3_nt: TGTGCCAGCAGTTACTCGAGCCAGGAAAATTACAATGAGCAGTTCTTC
d_call: -; cdr3_length: 14; j_call: TRBJ2-1; clone_size: -; v_call: TRBV5-6; cdr3_aa: CASSPQGTYNEQFF; cdr3_nt: TGTGCCAGCAGTCCGCAGGGGACATACAATGAGCAGTTCTTC
d_call: -; cdr3_length: 18; j_call: TRBJ1-3; clone_size: -; v_call: TRBV6-5; cdr3_aa: CASSFQPSGASTGNTIYF; cdr3_nt: TGTGCCAGCAGTTTCCAACCCTCGGGAGCAAGTACTGGAAACACCATATATTTT
d_call: -; cdr3_length: 14; j_call: TRBJ1-1; clone_size: -; v_call: TRBV5-6; cdr3_aa: CASSLKPRDTEAFF; cdr3_nt: TGTGCCAGCAGCTTGAAACCCCGGGACACTGAAGCTTTCTTT
d_call: -; cdr3_length: 13; j_call: TRBJ2-1; clone_size: -; v_call: TRBV30; cdr3_aa: CAWSPLPGQEQFF; cdr3_nt: TGTGCCTGGAGTCCCCTTCCGGGGCAGGAGCAGTTCTTC
d_call: -; cdr3_length: 13; j_call: TRBJ1-1; clone_size: -; v_call: TRBV29-1; cdr3_aa: CSVNTRPNTEAFF; cdr3_nt: TGCAGCGTAAACACCCGCCCGAACACTGAAGCTTTCTTT
d_call: -; cdr3_length: 13; j_call: TRBJ1-1; clone_size: -; v_call: TRBV10-3; cdr3_aa: CAITDGDRPKTFF; cdr3_nt: TGTGCCATCACCGACGGGGACCGCCCGAAAACTTTCTTT
d_call: -; cdr3_length: 13; j_call: TRBJ1-2; clone_size: -; v_call: TRBV2; cdr3_aa: CASSSDKDYGYTF; cdr3_nt: TGTGCCAGCAGTTCCGACAAAGACTATGGCTACACCTTC
d_call: -; cdr3_length: 15; j_call: TRBJ2-6; clone_size: -; v_call: TRBV19; cdr3_aa: CASSITPSGANVLTF; cdr3_nt: TGTGCCAGTAGTATAACCCCCTCTGGGGCCAACGTCCTGACTTTC
d_call: -; cdr3_length: 15; j_call: TRBJ1-5; clone_size: -; v_call: TRBV7-9; cdr3_aa: CASSATGTSNQPQHF; cdr3_nt: TGTGCCAGCAGCGCCACCGGGACCAGCAATCAGCCCCAGCATTTT
d_call: -; cdr3_length: 16; j_call: TRBJ1-5; clone_size: -; v_call: TRBV4-3; cdr3_aa: CASSQTLEGLDQPQHF; cdr3_nt: TGCGCCAGCAGCCAGACGCTTGAGGGGTTAGATCAGCCCCAGCATTTT
d_call: -; cdr3_length: 15; j_call: TRBJ1-5; clone_size: -; v_call: TRBV28; cdr3_aa: CASSPVGPLEQPQHF; cdr3_nt: TGTGCCAGCAGTCCCGTCGGACCTTTAGAACAGCCCCAGCATTTT
d_call: TRBD1; cdr3_length: 15; j_call: TRBJ2-7; clone_size: few; v_call: TRBV6-5; cdr3_aa: CASSYTGQMVDEQYF; cdr3_nt: TGTGCCAGCAGTTACACGGGACAGATGGTCGACGAGCAGTACTTC
d_call: -; cdr3_length: 15; j_call: TRBJ1-1; clone_size: -; v_call: TRBV14; cdr3_aa: CASSPFWAGEDEAFF; cdr3_nt: TGTGCCAGCAGCCCCTTTTGGGCAGGGGAAGATGAAGCTTTCTTT
d_call: -; cdr3_length: 16; j_call: TRBJ2-1; clone_size: -; v_call: TRBV4-1; cdr3_aa: CASSPDHLTFLNEQFF; cdr3_nt: TGCGCCAGCAGCCCCGATCACCTAACGTTTTTGAATGAGCAGTTCTTC
d_call: -; cdr3_length: 15; j_call: TRBJ1-1; clone_size: -; v_call: TRBV28; cdr3_aa: CASSTGLEMNTEAFF; cdr3_nt: TGTGCCAGCAGTACAGGGTTGGAAATGAACACTGAAGCTTTCTTT
d_call: TRBD2; cdr3_length: 16; j_call: TRBJ2-7; clone_size: -; v_call: TRBV27; cdr3_aa: CASSSLSGGRPYEQYF; cdr3_nt: TGTGCCAGCAGTTCCCTGAGCGGGGGAAGACCCTACGAGCAGTACTTC
d_call: -; cdr3_length: 20; j_call: TRBJ1-4; clone_size: -; v_call: TRBV6-5; cdr3_aa: CASSYSVFREGYGSNEKLFF; cdr3_nt: TGTGCCAGCAGTTACTCGGTCTTCAGGGAGGGCTATGGGTCTAATGAAAAACTGTTTTTT
d_call: -; cdr3_length: 12; j_call: TRBJ2-3; clone_size: -; v_call: TRBV29-1; cdr3_aa: CSVERDLDTQYF; cdr3_nt: TGCAGCGTTGAACGTGACTTGGATACGCAGTATTTT
d_call: -; cdr3_length: 14; j_call: TRBJ2-1; clone_size: -; v_call: TRBV6-4; cdr3_aa: CASTTRDVRGEQFF; cdr3_nt: TGTGCCAGCACCACGAGGGACGTACGCGGGGAGCAGTTCTTC
d_call: TRBD2; cdr3_length: 16; j_call: TRBJ2-3; clone_size: -; v_call: TRBV27; cdr3_aa: CASSPSAGETADTQYF; cdr3_nt: TGTGCCAGCAGTCCCTCGGCGGGAGAGACTGCAGATACGCAGTATTTT
d_call: TRBD2; cdr3_length: 18; j_call: TRBJ2-5; clone_size: -; v_call: TRBV28; cdr3_aa: CASSLKYLAGGYQETQYF; cdr3_nt: TGTGCCAGCAGTTTAAAGTATCTAGCGGGGGGGTACCAAGAGACCCAGTACTTC
d_call: -; cdr3_length: 15; j_call: TRBJ1-1; clone_size: once; v_call: TRBV19; cdr3_aa: CASSMLIAGDTEAFF; cdr3_nt: TGTGCCAGTAGTATGCTTATAGCGGGCGACACTGAAGCTTTCTTT
d_call: -; cdr3_length: 15; j_call: TRBJ1-4; clone_size: -; v_call: TRBV6-5; cdr3_aa: CASSYSRGDSEKLFF; cdr3_nt: TGTGCCAGCAGTTACTCGAGGGGAGATAGTGAAAAACTGTTTTTT